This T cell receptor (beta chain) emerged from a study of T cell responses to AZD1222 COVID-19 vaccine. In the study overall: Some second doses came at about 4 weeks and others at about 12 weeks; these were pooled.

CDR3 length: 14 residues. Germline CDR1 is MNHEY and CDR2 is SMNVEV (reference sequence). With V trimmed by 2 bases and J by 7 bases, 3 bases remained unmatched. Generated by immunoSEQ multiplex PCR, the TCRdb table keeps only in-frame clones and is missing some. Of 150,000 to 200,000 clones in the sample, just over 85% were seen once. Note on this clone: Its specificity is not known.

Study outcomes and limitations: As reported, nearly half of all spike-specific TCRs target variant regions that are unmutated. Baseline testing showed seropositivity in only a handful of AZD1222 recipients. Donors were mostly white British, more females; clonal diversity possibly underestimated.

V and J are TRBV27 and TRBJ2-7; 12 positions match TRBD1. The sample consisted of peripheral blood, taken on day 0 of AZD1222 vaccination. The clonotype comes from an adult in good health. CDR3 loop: CASSLGDRGREQYF. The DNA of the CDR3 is TGTGCCAGCAGTTTAGGGGACAGGGGGCGTGAGCAGTACTTC.